This T cell receptor beta chain originates from a study of blood T cell repertoires in COVID-19 (dated by TCRdb to the early 2020s). Background for the entire study: Samples covering the acute and convalescent phases of COVID-19 were provided by collaborators in the United States, Italy and Spain. Samples came from the ongoing ImmuneRACE study (first 160 participants) plus 1,254 subjects from 6 global collaborators. A de-identified subject ID, COVID-19 status, age in years and sex were almost always included in the sample metadata. Where HLA class I and class II types were available, the types were taken from metadata supplied by the sample provider, not from assay-based typing. The prospective study material was composed of cDNA or gDNA derived from T cells, B-cell-depleted T cells, or PBMCs. The repertoires were made available in a free public database intended to serve as a resource for research on the immune response to SARS-CoV-2. Subjects who had been exposed to COVID-19, were actively infected with it, or had recovered from it provided the deeply sampled blood TCRbeta repertoires that made up the dataset. What the study reported, not specific to this receptor: Clinical and demographic metadata were provided uncurated, with the amount varying by source and participant.

Participants in the prospective study were aged roughly 18 to 100 years, lived in 20 to 30 United States geographic areas, and enrolled through a virtual design. Cohort assignment in the prospective study relied on participant-reported clinical history from a screening survey and a study questionnaire. Recovered participants in ImmuneRACE Cohort 3 were defined by two consecutive negative NP/OP PCR tests, clearance by a healthcare professional, or resolution of symptoms. In the prospective study, mobile phlebotomists collected whole blood, serum and a nasopharyngeal or oropharyngeal swab from each participant. Prospective study participants could optionally give additional blood draws and questionnaires over an approximately 2-month period. Prospective study blood samples were shipped either frozen or at room temperature before DNA extraction. Trimming takes 2 bases off V and 5 bases off J; junction bases not matched to a gene: 13. Counted from cysteine to phenylalanine, this CDR3 has 19 amino acids. Only the CDR3 region is kept as DNA, spanning 57 bases read in frame from base 1. From a lookup of the germline V gene, CDR1 and CDR2 are KGHSH and LQKENI.

The immunoSEQ Assay, a bias-controlled multiplex PCR, was used to amplify TCRbeta CDR3 regions from genomic DNA. The original pipeline was this. The number of nucleated cells in each sample was estimated from the amplification of reference gene primers within the assay. To quantify the absolute abundance of each unique TCRbeta CDR3 rearrangement, sequence reads were collapsed and filtered. For each sample, productive Simpson clonality was calculated as the square root of Simpson's diversity index over productive rearrangements. TCRdb obtained this table from immuneACCESS and retained in-frame rearrangements with V and J assigned. These tables miss some clones; where compared with another copy, unresolved V genes account for less than half of the shortfall, and the remainder is unexplained. V, J and clone size reflect that table, while D and trimming were determined from the DNA. The sample includes fewer than 250,000 clones, with about four fifths observed a single time. Clones ranked in the top ten supply about 3.5% of the sample.

As regards this clone: Its antigen is still unknown. Base quality data are lacking; no much larger clone is found one base away.

The clonotype originates from a woman aged 25 to 45 who had recovered from COVID-19. The material sequenced was PBMCs or T cells enriched from blood (not recorded which). The chain uses TRBV18 and TRBJ2-3, with 13 bases in between that match TRBD2. CDR3 region: CASSPWEGLAGVGGDTQYF. The bases read TGTGCCAGCTCACCATGGGAAGGACTAGCGGGAGTCGGGGGAGATACGCAGTATTTT.